This T cell receptor beta chain was retrieved from a study of identical twins. TCRdb analysed the 5' RACE reads with MiXCR anew, one entry per CDR3 protein. The sample holds around 300,000 distinct CDR3 sequences, more than 6.5% seen once. V lost 5 bases to trimming and J lost 2 bases; unmatched junction nucleotides: 7. The CDR3 has 15 amino acids. This clonotype has a count of ten or more. The same sample was also used in a study of yellow fever vaccine responses in identical twins.

This clonotype was sampled from a woman between 18 and 30 years old in good health. Sequences were obtained from memory (CD45RO+) T cells sorted from blood. This chain connects TRBV12-3 or TRBV12-4 to TRBJ2-3; 7 positions match TRBD1. The CDR3 loop reads CASSVGQPSTDTQYF. CDR3 bases: TGTGCCAGCAGTGTGGGACAGCCCTCCACAGATACGCAGTATTTT.